This is a list of T cell receptor beta chains from one sample in a study of cytomegalovirus exposure and HLA in healthy donors. Some clones are missing from TCRdb's copy, which holds only in-frame ones; the method was immunoSEQ multiplex PCR. The sample includes 130,000 or so clones, around 77% of them seen just once. Sequenced sample: PBMCs. The source of these receptors is a man aged 50 to 59 in good health and CMV-seronegative. Both conserved end residues are part of each CDR3. D genes are given only for firm matches. Rows may omit the clone size; those that give it use once, few, many or a size class.

j_call: TRBJ2-2
v_call: TRBV5-4
clone_size: -
d_call: -
cdr3_nt: TGTGCCAGCAGCTTGCTCCGCGACAGTAACACCGGGGAGCTGTTTTTT
cdr3_aa: CASSLLRDSNTGELFF

j_call: TRBJ1-1
v_call: TRBV11-2
clone_size: few
d_call: -
cdr3_nt: TGTGCCAGCAGCTTAATCAGGGATGGTGGGAACACTGAAGCTTTCTTT
cdr3_aa: CASSLIRDGGNTEAFF

j_call: TRBJ1-4
v_call: TRBV28
clone_size: -
d_call: -
cdr3_nt: TGTGCCAGCCGCTCCGGGATGGTTGAAAAACTGTTTTTT
cdr3_aa: CASRSGMVEKLFF

j_call: TRBJ2-1
v_call: TRBV9
clone_size: -
d_call: -
cdr3_nt: TGTGCCAGCAGCGTAGCGGTGGGAGGTTCCAATGAGCAGTTCTTC
cdr3_aa: CASSVAVGGSNEQFF

j_call: TRBJ1-6
v_call: TRBV5-3
clone_size: -
d_call: TRBD1
cdr3_nt: TGTGCCAGAAGCTTGGACGGGACAGCGGATTCACCCCTCCACTTT
cdr3_aa: CARSLDGTADSPLHF

j_call: TRBJ2-7
v_call: TRBV2
clone_size: -
d_call: TRBD1
cdr3_nt: TGTGCCAGCAGTCGACCGGGACAGGGGGCCTACGAGCAGTACTTC
cdr3_aa: CASSRPGQGAYEQYF

j_call: TRBJ2-1
v_call: TRBV19
clone_size: -
d_call: TRBD2
cdr3_nt: TGTGCCAGTAGTATGGCTAGCGGGAGTAGGACGCTCTACAATGAGCAGTTCTTC
cdr3_aa: CASSMASGSRTLYNEQFF

j_call: TRBJ2-1
v_call: TRBV11-2
clone_size: -
d_call: TRBD2
cdr3_nt: TGTGCCAGCAGCGCGGGACTACATTACAATGAGCAGTTCTTC
cdr3_aa: CASSAGLHYNEQFF

j_call: TRBJ2-5
v_call: TRBV2
clone_size: -
d_call: TRBD1
cdr3_nt: TGTGCCAGCAGTTCCGGGACAGCGCTGGAGACCCAGTACTTC
cdr3_aa: CASSSGTALETQYF

j_call: TRBJ2-2
v_call: TRBV5-1
clone_size: -
d_call: -
cdr3_nt: TGCGCCAGCAGCTTTTCCTGGACTGGAAACACCGGGGAGCTGTTTTTT
cdr3_aa: CASSFSWTGNTGELFF

j_call: TRBJ2-3
v_call: TRBV7-6
clone_size: -
d_call: -
cdr3_nt: TGTGCCAGCAGCCTCGGACAGCAGCCCGGACCTACAGATACGCAGTATTTT
cdr3_aa: CASSLGQQPGPTDTQYF

j_call: TRBJ1-2
v_call: TRBV25-1
clone_size: -
d_call: -
cdr3_nt: TGTGCCAGCAGATCGACAGGCTCTAACTATGGCTACACCTTC
cdr3_aa: CASRSTGSNYGYTF

j_call: TRBJ2-3
v_call: TRBV28
clone_size: -
d_call: -
cdr3_nt: TGTGCCAGCAGCCTCGGGCTAGTCATGGGGGGAAAGTATTTT
cdr3_aa: CASSLGLVMGGKYF

j_call: TRBJ2-3
v_call: TRBV11-2
clone_size: -
d_call: -
cdr3_nt: TGTGCCAGCAGCGCGGGCTGGACAGATACGCAGTATTTT
cdr3_aa: CASSAGWTDTQYF

j_call: TRBJ2-5
v_call: TRBV9
clone_size: -
d_call: -
cdr3_nt: TGTGCCAGCAGCGATGGGGGCCGGACTAGGAGTGGAGAGACCCAGTACTTC
cdr3_aa: CASSDGGRTRSGETQYF

j_call: TRBJ2-5
v_call: TRBV7-2
clone_size: -
d_call: -
cdr3_nt: TGTGCCAGCAGCTTAGTGGTAGCACAGGAAGAGACCCAGTACTTC
cdr3_aa: CASSLVVAQEETQYF

j_call: TRBJ2-2
v_call: TRBV19
clone_size: once
d_call: TRBD2
cdr3_nt: TGTGCCAGTAGTACACGGGGACTAGCGGGAGGAACCGGGGAGCTGTTTTTT
cdr3_aa: CASSTRGLAGGTGELFF

j_call: TRBJ1-2
v_call: TRBV16
clone_size: -
d_call: -
cdr3_nt: TGTGCCAGCAGCCCGCAGGCGAACTATGGCTACACCTTC
cdr3_aa: CASSPQANYGYTF

j_call: TRBJ2-5
v_call: TRBV28
clone_size: -
d_call: -
cdr3_nt: TGTGCCAGCAGTTTACCTCTGCCGGGAGAGACCCAGTACTTC
cdr3_aa: CASSLPLPGETQYF

j_call: TRBJ1-2
v_call: TRBV6-6
clone_size: -
d_call: TRBD1
cdr3_nt: TGTGCCAGCACTCCTGGGACAGGGGGAGGCTACACCTTC
cdr3_aa: CASTPGTGGGYTF

j_call: TRBJ2-1
v_call: TRBV5-6
clone_size: -
d_call: -
cdr3_nt: TGTGCCAGCAGCTCAAGTAGCTCCTACAATGAGCAGTTCTTC
cdr3_aa: CASSSSSSYNEQFF